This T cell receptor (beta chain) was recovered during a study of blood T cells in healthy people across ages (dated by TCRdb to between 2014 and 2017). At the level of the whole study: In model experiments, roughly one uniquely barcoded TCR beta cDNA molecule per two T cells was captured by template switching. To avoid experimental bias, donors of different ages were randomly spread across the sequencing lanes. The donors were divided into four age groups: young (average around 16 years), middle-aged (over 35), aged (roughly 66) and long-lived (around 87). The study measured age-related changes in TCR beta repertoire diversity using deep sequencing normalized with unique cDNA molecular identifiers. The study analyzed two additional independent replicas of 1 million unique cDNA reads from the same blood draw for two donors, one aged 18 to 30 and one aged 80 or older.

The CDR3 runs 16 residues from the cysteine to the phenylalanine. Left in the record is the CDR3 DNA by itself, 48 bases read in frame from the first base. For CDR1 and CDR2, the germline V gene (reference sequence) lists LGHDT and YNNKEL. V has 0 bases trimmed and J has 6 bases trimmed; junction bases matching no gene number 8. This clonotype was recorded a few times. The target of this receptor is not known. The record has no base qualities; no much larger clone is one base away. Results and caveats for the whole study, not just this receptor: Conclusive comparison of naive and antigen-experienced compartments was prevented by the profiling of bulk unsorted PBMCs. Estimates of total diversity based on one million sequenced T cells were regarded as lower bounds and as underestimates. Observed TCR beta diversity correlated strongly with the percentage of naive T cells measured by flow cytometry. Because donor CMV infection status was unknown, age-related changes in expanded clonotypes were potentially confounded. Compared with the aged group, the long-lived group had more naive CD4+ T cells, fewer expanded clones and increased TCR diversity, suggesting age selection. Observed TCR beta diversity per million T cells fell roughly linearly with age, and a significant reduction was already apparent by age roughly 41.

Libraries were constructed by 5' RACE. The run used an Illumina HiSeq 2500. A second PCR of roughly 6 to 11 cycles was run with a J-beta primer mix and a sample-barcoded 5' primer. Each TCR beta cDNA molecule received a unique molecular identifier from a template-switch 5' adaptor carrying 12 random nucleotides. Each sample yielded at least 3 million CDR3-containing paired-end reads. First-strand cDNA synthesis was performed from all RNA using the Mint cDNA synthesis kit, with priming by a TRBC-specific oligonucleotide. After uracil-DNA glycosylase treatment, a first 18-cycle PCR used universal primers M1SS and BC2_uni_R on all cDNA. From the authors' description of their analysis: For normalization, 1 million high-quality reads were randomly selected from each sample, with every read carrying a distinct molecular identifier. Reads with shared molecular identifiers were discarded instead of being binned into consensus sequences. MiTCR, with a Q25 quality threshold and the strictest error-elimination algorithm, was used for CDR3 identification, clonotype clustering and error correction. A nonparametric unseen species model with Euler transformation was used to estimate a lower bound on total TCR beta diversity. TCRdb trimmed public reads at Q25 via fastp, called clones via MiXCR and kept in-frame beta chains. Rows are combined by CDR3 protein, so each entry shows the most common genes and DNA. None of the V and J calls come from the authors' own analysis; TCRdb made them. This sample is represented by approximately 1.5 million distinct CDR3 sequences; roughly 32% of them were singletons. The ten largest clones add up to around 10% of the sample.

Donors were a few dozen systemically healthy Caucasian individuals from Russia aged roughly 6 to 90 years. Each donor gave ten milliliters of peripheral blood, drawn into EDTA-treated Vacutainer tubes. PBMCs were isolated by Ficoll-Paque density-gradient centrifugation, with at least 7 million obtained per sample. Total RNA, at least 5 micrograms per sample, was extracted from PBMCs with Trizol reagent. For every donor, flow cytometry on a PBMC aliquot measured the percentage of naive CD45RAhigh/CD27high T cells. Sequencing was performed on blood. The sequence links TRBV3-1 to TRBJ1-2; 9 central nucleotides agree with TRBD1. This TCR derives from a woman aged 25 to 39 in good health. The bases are TGTGCCAGCAGCCAAGAGACGGGACAGGGAGAAGATGGCTACACCTTC. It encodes CASSQETGQGEDGYTF.